The 20 T cell receptor beta chains in this list originate from one sample, sequenced in a study of long-term antiretroviral therapy in people with HIV. Survey-level resolution applied to immunoSEQ assay v3.0. Profiling relied on immunoSEQ multiplex PCR, and the TCRdb table lists in-frame clones only, not all of them. The sample holds some 31,000 clones, 95% to 98% seen once. Here the sequenced sample was unsorted PBMCs, taken 6.9 years after starting antiretroviral therapy. These receptors came from a young man with HIV.

V gene TRBV6-1 combines with J gene TRBJ2-3; D may be TRBD2 (5 bases). Germline V lookup: CDR1 MNHNS, CDR2 SASEGT. V was cut by 4 bases and J by 4 bases, with 9 bases left in between. The CDR3 extends over 13 amino acids. The CDR3 loop reads CASSGSGADTQYF. The CDR3 DNA reads as TGTGCCAGCAGTGGTTCCGGGGCAGATACGCAGTATTTT.

The chain carries TRBV5-1 and TRBJ2-1; no clear D. CDR3 length: 14 residues. Germline V gene data show CDR1 as SGHRS and CDR2 as YFSETQ. V gave up 0 bases and J gave up 8 bases, with 12 bases separating them. CDR3 sequence (DNA): TGCGCCAGCAGCTTGGTGGTTCCCGCCGATGAGCAGTTCTTC. It encodes CASSLVVPADEQFF.

This rearrangement joins TRBV5-6 to TRBJ2-1, with D unclear. Germline V lookup: CDR1 SGHDT, CDR2 YYEEEE. The V gene lost 0 bases and the J gene lost 9 bases, with 7 bases spanning the gap. The CDR3 spans 12 residues. The CDR3 loop is CASSLGVREQFF. CDR3 bases: TGTGCCAGCAGCTTGGGCGTGCGTGAGCAGTTCTTC.

The chain employs TRBV11-3 and TRBJ2-3; D is perhaps TRBD1 or TRBD2 (7 bases each). Germline assignment: CDR1 SGHNT and CDR2 YENEEA. This CDR3 spans 18 amino acids. The V end was cut by 5 bases, the J end by 2 bases, with 23 bases between. The CDR3 sequence: CASSAGGWGRANTDTQYF. CDR3 nucleotides: TGTGCCAGCAGCGCAGGGGGTTGGGGGAGGGCTAACACAGATACGCAGTATTTT.

The V call is TRBV5-1, the J call TRBJ2-1; 11 nucleotides agree with TRBD2. Germline values: CDR1 SGHRS, CDR2 YFSETQ. This CDR3 has 16 amino acids. Trimming cost V 6 bases and J 9 bases; bases outside gene matches: 14. The CDR3: CASTDQLAGELGEQFF. CDR3 coding DNA: TGCGCCAGCACCGACCAACTAGCGGGGGAGCTCGGTGAGCAGTTCTTC.

The CDR3 DNA follows: TGTGCCAGCAGCCCGCCGATTGCAACTAATGAAAAACTGTTTTTT. Translating gives CASSPPIATNEKLFF. This chain links TRBV6-1 with TRBJ1-4; D gene ambiguous. The CDR3 spans 15 residues. V was cut by 6 bases and J by 0 bases, with 11 bases left in between. Germline V gene sequence: CDR1 MNHNS, CDR2 SASEGT.

To note about this clone: One end of the junction varies from germline; a read error may be responsible. V is TRBV7-7 and J is TRBJ2-2; TRBD1 might be the D (7 bases). Germline V gene lookup returns CDR1 SSHAT and CDR2 FNYEAQ (reference sequence). This CDR3 contains 15 residues. In nucleotides, the CDR3 is TGTGCTAGCAGCTCGTCCAGGGGGGTGTCCGGGGAGCTGTTTTTT. It translates to CASSSSRGVSGELFF.

This chain joins TRBV6-1 and TRBJ1-3; weak D call: TRBD1 (6 bases). V lost 1 base to trimming and J lost 4 bases, with 14 bases between them. Germline V CDR1 and CDR2: MNHNS, SASEGT. The CDR3 consists of 16 residues. Here the CDR3 DNA reads TGTGCCAGCAGTGAAGAACCGGGACACCTCGGAAACACCATATATTTT. Its protein product is CASSEEPGHLGNTIYF.

This clone was found once. The gene calls are TRBV19 and TRBJ1-5, with no clear D. V was cut by 5 bases and J by 3 bases, with 8 bases left in between. This CDR3 is built from 13 residues. Germline V lookup: CDR1 LNHDA, CDR2 SQIVND (reference sequence). CDR3 sequence reads: CASSGRPNQPQHF. The CDR3 nucleotides are TGTGCCAGTAGTGGCAGACCCAATCAGCCCCAGCATTTT.

The chain joins TRBV5-4 to TRBJ2-2; D is perhaps TRBD1 or TRBD2 (5 bases each). The germline gives CDR1 SGHNT, CDR2 YYREEE (reference sequence). The CDR3 runs 13 residues. The V end was cut by 3 bases, the J end by 6 bases, with 9 bases between. Here the CDR3 reads CASSYGTAGELFF. Here the CDR3 DNA reads TGTGCCAGCAGCTATGGGACGGCCGGGGAGCTGTTTTTT.

V is TRBV2 and J is TRBJ1-2; D uncertain. The CDR3 extends over 11 amino acids. V lost 8 bases and J 13 bases, leaving 17 bases between the germline ends. The V gene's germline CDR1 is SNHLY and CDR2 FYNNEI. CDR3 protein: CASSGERPTTF. The CDR3 coding sequence is TGTGCCAGCTCCGGGGAAAGGCCCACCACCTTC.

V and J are TRBV9 and TRBJ1-5; TRBD1 matches at 7 bases. The CDR3 loop spans 14 amino acids. V lost 4 bases and J lost 5; bases outside the gene matches: 6. The germline V gene has CDR1 SGDLS and CDR2 YYNGEE. The CDR3 DNA follows: TGTGCCAGCAGCCGACAGGGTGGTTATCAGCCCCAGCATTTT. Protein: CASSRQGGYQPQHF.

The genes are TRBV19 and TRBJ2-7, with a possible D match to TRBD1 (7 bases). The length of the CDR3 is 14 residues. V was clipped by 9 bases and J by 0 bases, with 15 bases between them. Per germline, CDR1 LNHDA and CDR2 SQIVND (reference sequence). This CDR3 reads CARGGRDSSYEQYF. DNA for the CDR3: TGTGCCAGGGGGGGCCGGGACAGCTCCTACGAGCAGTACTTC.

The chain employs TRBV4-3 and TRBJ1-5; the D is unclear. Per the germline V gene, CDR1 is LGHNA and CDR2 is YSLEER. The germline V and J ends were trimmed by 0 bases and 3 bases, with 9 bases remaining between them. This CDR3 region has 15 residues. DNA of the CDR3: TGCGCCAGCAGCCAAGATGTTCAGTTCAATCAGCCCCAGCATTTT. Translating it yields CASSQDVQFNQPQHF.

The V and J genes are TRBV7-9 and TRBJ1-2, with D possibly TRBD1 on 6 matching bases. CDR1 and CDR2 (germline): SEHNR, FQNEAQ (reference sequence). Trimming removed 1 base at V and 10 bases at J, with 16 bases between. The CDR3 has 14 amino acids. Here the CDR3 reads CASSLGGGYPPYTF. The CDR3 DNA is TGTGCCAGCAGCTTAGGAGGGGGATACCCCCCCTACACCTTC.

The V call is TRBV12-5, the J call TRBJ1-5, with 9 nucleotides matching TRBD1. CDR3 length: 14 amino acids. Per germline, CDR1 LGHNT and CDR2 FRNRAP. V dropped 7 bases and J dropped 4; count of bases not matched to a gene: 5. This CDR3 reads CASVPGQGNQPQHF. The CDR3 nucleotides read TGTGCTAGTGTCCCGGGACAGGGTAATCAGCCCCAGCATTTT.

The chain has TRBV7-9 and TRBJ2-7; 10 positions agree with TRBD1. The J segment lost 1 base and the V segment lost 5 bases, leaving 5 bases of the junction unmatched. CDR3 length equals 15 residues. Germline assignment: CDR1 SEHNR and CDR2 FQNEAQ (reference sequence). The CDR3 sequence is CASSGPGQGSYEQYF. In DNA form, the CDR3 reads TGTGCCAGCAGCGGACCGGGACAGGGGTCCTACGAGCAGTACTTC.

The CDR3 spells CANLQGPGYTF. The CDR3 DNA follows: TGCGCCAACCTACAGGGACCGGGCTACACCTTC. V is TRBV10-1 and J is TRBJ1-2; a possible D gene is TRBD1 (6 bases). CDR1 is WNHNN, CDR2 SYGVQD, per germline (reference sequence). V dropped 10 bases and J dropped 8 bases, with 14 bases sitting between them. CDR3 size: 11 residues.

This clone has only a few counts. The J gene is TRBJ2-7, the V gene TRBV7-2, with no clear D. This CDR3 is 14 amino acids long. Germline CDR1 SGHTA, CDR2 FQGNSA. V was shortened by 7 bases and J by 3 bases, with 16 bases between the two germline ends. The CDR3 nucleotides are TGTGCCAGCACCCCAGCCCTAGTGGACTACGAGCAGTACTTC. The encoded protein is CASTPALVDYEQYF.

CDR3 nucleotides: TGTGCCAGTAGTATAGTAGGTCAGCCCCAGCATTTT. Translating gives CASSIVGQPQHF. The chain has TRBV19 and TRBJ1-5, with no clear D. This CDR3 comprises 12 residues. From germline, CDR1 is LNHDA and CDR2 SQIVND (reference sequence). V was clipped by 1 base and J by 6 bases, with 4 bases between them.